This T cell receptor beta chain was recovered during a study of CD8 T cells in ankylosing spondylitis. Findings and caveats of the study: Clones linked to disease were reported to show significant enrichment in matched ankylosing spondylitis synovial fluid. Several highly homologous variants made up a TCR beta motif, and this motif appeared characteristic of ankylosing spondylitis blood.

The length of the CDR3 is 16 residues. Trimming pared 5 bases from V and 6 bases from J, leaving 20 bases between. CDR1 is LNHNV, CDR2 YYDKDF, per germline (reference sequence). As concerns this clonotype: What it binds is unknown.

Using quantitative 5'-RACE with molecular barcodes, the authors made TCR beta libraries. In TCRdb, the 5' RACE reads were re-called with MiXCR into one record per CDR3 protein. The sample lists roughly 700,000 distinct CDR3 sequences, about 20% occurring once. The J gene is TRBJ2-1, the V gene TRBV15; a weak D match, TRBD2 (5 bases). What was sequenced was blood, either unsorted or a sorted T cell fraction (not recorded which). The sequence was collected from a male donor with ankylosing spondylitis. The CDR3 sequence: CATSGTTRVGGNEQFF. CDR3 sequence (DNA): TGTGCCACCAGCGGAACTACTAGGGTAGGAGGCAATGAGCAGTTCTTC.